One sample yielded the 6 T cell receptor beta chains listed below, sequenced in a study of control samples from healthy donors and cancer patients. The method was immunoSEQ multiplex PCR; TCRdb's version includes in-frame clones alone and lacks a portion of them. The data show roughly 100,000 clones, roughly 90% seen once. Specimen: blood. These receptors all come from a human donor in good health. The donor label of this sample is uncertain.

V gene TRBV7-7 combines with J gene TRBJ2-1; D call uncertain. The germline V gene encodes CDR1 SSHAT and CDR2 FNYEAQ (reference sequence). The CDR3 consists of 13 residues. The V end was cut by 1 base, the J end by 5 bases, with 6 bases between. CDR3 coding DNA: TGTGCCAGCAGCTTAGGAAGGGACAATGAGCAGTTCTTC. It specifies CASSLGRDNEQFF.

The chain employs TRBV24-1 and TRBJ1-1, with TRBD1 as a possible D gene (5 bases). The CDR3 extends over 13 amino acids. Trimming stripped 4 bases from V and 7 bases from J, with 12 bases between. Germline V gene sequence: CDR1 KGHDR, CDR2 SFDVKD. CDR3 in DNA: TGTGCCACCAGTGACTCCAGGAGGGGTGAAGCTTTCTTT. Amino acid sequence: CATSDSRRGEAFF.

The chain's CDR3 is CASSYWLAGNQETQYF. CDR3 DNA sequence: TGTGCCAGCAGTTACTGGCTAGCGGGGAATCAAGAGACCCAGTACTTC. The V gene is TRBV6-5, the J gene TRBJ2-5; 9 bases map to TRBD2. Germline-derived CDR1 and CDR2 are MNHEY and SVGAGI. V shed 1 base, J shed 2 bases, and the junction held 5 bases outside the gene matches. This CDR3 has 16 amino acids.

V and J are TRBV30 and TRBJ2-3; D ambiguous. V was shortened by 0 bases and J by 4 bases, with 5 bases between the two germline ends. Germline CDR1 reads GTSNPN; CDR2 reads SVGIG (reference sequence). This CDR3 comprises 12 residues. CDR3 DNA: TGTGCCTGGAGTGTGGTGCCAGATACGCAGTATTTT. Translated: CAWSVVPDTQYF.

The chain carries TRBV10-1 and TRBJ2-7, with D perhaps matching TRBD1 (7 bases). V lost 4 bases and J lost 1, with 11 bases in between. The CDR3 runs 14 residues. CDR1 is WNHNN, CDR2 SYGVQD, per germline (reference sequence). CDR3 protein: CASSAAGGSYEQYF. The CDR3 DNA reads as TGCGCCAGCAGTGCGGCAGGGGGGTCCTACGAGCAGTACTTC.

The gene calls are TRBV19 and TRBJ2-1; D uncertain. The V and J ends lost 1 base and 6 bases respectively, with 16 bases between them. Germline V lookup: CDR1 LNHDA, CDR2 SQIVND (reference sequence). The CDR3 has 16 amino acids. The CDR3 coding sequence is TGTGCCAGTAGTATAGTAGACGGAAATTTCCCCAATGAGCAGTTCTTC. Translation gives CASSIVDGNFPNEQFF.